This T cell receptor beta chain was captured in a study of T cell changes during pregnancy in multiple sclerosis. The protocol was immunoSEQ multiplex PCR, while the TCRdb copy is restricted to in-frame clones and leaves out a portion. This table has around 47,000 clones, about 96% appearing once. The CDR3 sequence is 14 residues long. With 4 bases removed from V and 3 bases from J, the gap between germline ends came to 15 bases. The germline CDR1 and CDR2 sequences are SQVTM and ANQGSEA. The TCR originated in a female donor with multiple sclerosis, enrolled in a pregnancy study. This chain joins TRBV29-1 and TRBJ1-2; tentatively, D is TRBD1 (6 bases). The sequencing here drew on peripheral blood, taken in the second trimester of pregnancy. CDR3 loop: CSVGAGAPHYGYTF. The CDR3 nucleotides read TGCAGCGTTGGGGCAGGGGCCCCTCACTATGGCTACACCTTC.